Listed here is a single T cell receptor beta chain. The CDR3 sequence is 13 residues long. V lost 7 bases and J lost 8, with 17 bases in between. Germline CDR1 reads MDHEN; CDR2 reads SYDVKM. These data come from a study of shared clonotypes between healthy human individuals. Generated by immunoSEQ multiplex PCR, the TCRdb table keeps only in-frame clones and is missing some. Here the sample spans 2 million to 2.5 million clones, 90% to 95% being singletons. What was sequenced was naive CD4+ T cells sorted from blood. Subset given: CD45RA+ positively selected. This TCR came from a man between 18 and 35 years old in good health. This rearrangement joins TRBV28 to TRBJ1-2, with D possibly being TRBD1 (5 bases). For the CDR3, the DNA is TGTGCCAGCATCGAGGGACCGAGTCTAGGCTACACCTTC. Residues: CASIEGPSLGYTF.